Presented here are 9 T cell receptor beta chains from one specimen sequenced in a study of T cell responses to AZD1222 COVID-19 vaccine. Some clones are missing from TCRdb's copy, which holds only in-frame ones; the method was immunoSEQ multiplex PCR. The sample lists under 75,000 clones, about 90% seen once, with 17% in the top ten. The source material was peripheral blood, sampled on day 0 of AZD1222 vaccination. The receptors were sampled from an adult in good health.

This chain uses TRBV2 with TRBJ1-4; D is unresolved. The V end was cut by 6 bases, the J end by 7 bases, with 6 bases between. The CDR3 has 11 residues. Germline V lookup: CDR1 SNHLY, CDR2 FYNNEI. The CDR3 DNA is TGTGCCAGCAGGAACACTGAAAAACTGTTTTTT. Translated, it gives CASRNTEKLFF.

This clone was observed once. J is TRBJ2-1 and V is TRBV7-2; D possibly corresponds to TRBD2 (5 bases). The germline gives CDR1 SGHTA, CDR2 FQGNSA. The CDR3 is 14 amino acids. V lost 4 bases, J lost 9 bases, and 16 bases lay in between. CDR3 loop: CASSSGPGVSEQFF. Written as DNA, the CDR3 is TGTGCCAGCAGCTCGGGCCCCGGGGTCAGTGAGCAGTTCTTC.

The chain is built from TRBV30 and TRBJ1-1; 8 nucleotides align to TRBD1. The CDR3 is made up of 14 amino acids. V shed 5 bases and J 0 bases; nucleotides not matched to a gene: 5. Germline CDR1 reads GTSNPN; CDR2 reads SVGIG (reference sequence). The CDR3 region is CAWDRGRMNTEAFF. In nucleotides, the CDR3 is TGTGCCTGGGACAGGGGACGCATGAACACTGAAGCTTTCTTT.

The chain is built from TRBV2 and TRBJ2-7; 7 nucleotides agree with TRBD1. Trimming cost V 6 bases and J 2 bases; bases outside gene matches: 4. This CDR3 comprises 13 residues. Germline V lookup: CDR1 SNHLY, CDR2 FYNNEI. The CDR3 DNA sequence: TGTGCCAGCAGCGGGACAGACGCCTACGAGCAGTACTTC. This translates into CASSGTDAYEQYF.

The chain carries TRBV5-1 and TRBJ1-1, with D possibly matching TRBD1 (6 bases). The CDR3 runs 13 residues. The germline V and J ends were trimmed by 3 bases and 4 bases, with 10 bases remaining between them. Per germline, CDR1 SGHRS and CDR2 YFSETQ. CDR3 sequence reads: CASSSQGATEAFF. CDR3 coding DNA: TGCGCCAGCAGCTCACAGGGCGCCACTGAAGCTTTCTTT.

In this sample, this clone turned up once. V is TRBV4-1 and J is TRBJ1-2; unclear D gene. This CDR3 comprises 15 residues. Germline V gene data show CDR1 as MGHRA and CDR2 as YSYEKL. V dropped 0 bases and J dropped 4 bases, with 12 bases sitting between them. As DNA, the CDR3 is TGCGCCAGCAGCCAAGATCGGGCAGCGGTCTATGGCTACACCTTC. The encoded protein is CASSQDRAAVYGYTF.

This sequence joins TRBV12-3 or TRBV12-4 and TRBJ2-2; unclear D gene. The CDR3 sequence is 13 residues long. V was trimmed by 8 bases and J by 6 bases, leaving 13 bases between them. CDR3 in amino acids: CASGPWPPGELFF. The CDR3 DNA is TGTGCCAGCGGTCCGTGGCCCCCCGGGGAGCTGTTTTTT.

The table lists this clone with a few counts. The CDR3 nucleotides read TGTGCCAGCAGGACTAGCGGACCTACCTACGAGCAGTACTTC. Translation: CASRTSGPTYEQYF. The chain carries TRBV2 and TRBJ2-7, with 9 bases fitting TRBD2. CDR3 length: 14 residues. V lost 6 bases to trimming and J lost 2 bases; unmatched junction nucleotides: 5. Germline lookup yields CDR1 SNHLY and CDR2 FYNNEI.

The chain is built from TRBV19 and TRBJ1-2; D is undetermined. This CDR3 contains 16 residues. Per the germline V gene, CDR1 is LNHDA and CDR2 is SQIVND (reference sequence). The ends were cut back, 0 bases at V and 4 bases at J, with 15 bases in the middle. This chain's CDR3 is CASSIDRAPIIYGYTF. The DNA of the CDR3 is TGTGCCAGTAGTATAGATCGGGCTCCAATCATCTATGGCTACACCTTC. The variable domain in full, with the rest retrieved from reference TRBV19 and TRBJ1-2, is DGGITQSPKYLFRKEGQNVTLSCEQNLNHDAMYWYRQDPGQGLRLIYYSQIVNDFQKGDIAEGYSVSREKKESFPLTVTSAQKNPTAFYLCASSIDRAPIIYGYTFGSGTRLTVV.